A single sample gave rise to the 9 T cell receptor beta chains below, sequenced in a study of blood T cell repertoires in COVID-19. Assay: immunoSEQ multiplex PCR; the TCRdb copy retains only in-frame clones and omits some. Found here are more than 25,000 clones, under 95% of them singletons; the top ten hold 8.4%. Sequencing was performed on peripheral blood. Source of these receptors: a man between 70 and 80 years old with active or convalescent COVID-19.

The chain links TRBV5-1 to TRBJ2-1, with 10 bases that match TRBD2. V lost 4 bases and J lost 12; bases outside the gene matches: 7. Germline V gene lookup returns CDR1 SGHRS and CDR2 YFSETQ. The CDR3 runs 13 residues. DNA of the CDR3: TGCGCCAGCAGCCTAGCGGGAGCGGTTGGGCAGTTCTTC. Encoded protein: CASSLAGAVGQFF.

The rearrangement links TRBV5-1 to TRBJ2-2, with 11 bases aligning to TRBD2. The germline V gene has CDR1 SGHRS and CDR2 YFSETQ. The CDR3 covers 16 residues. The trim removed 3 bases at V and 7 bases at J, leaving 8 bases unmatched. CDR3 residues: CASSSQLAGGFGELFF. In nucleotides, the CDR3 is TGCGCCAGCAGCTCTCAGCTAGCGGGAGGATTCGGGGAGCTGTTTTTT.

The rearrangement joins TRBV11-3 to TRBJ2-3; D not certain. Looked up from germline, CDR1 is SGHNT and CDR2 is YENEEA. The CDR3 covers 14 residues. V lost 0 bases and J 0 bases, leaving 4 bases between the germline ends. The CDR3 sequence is CASSLDQSTDTQYF. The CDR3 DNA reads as TGTGCCAGCAGCTTAGACCAGAGCACAGATACGCAGTATTTT.

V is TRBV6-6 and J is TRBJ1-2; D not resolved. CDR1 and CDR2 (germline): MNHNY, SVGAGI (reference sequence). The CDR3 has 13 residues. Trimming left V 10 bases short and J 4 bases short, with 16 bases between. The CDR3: CATQDPGGYGYTF. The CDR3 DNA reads TGTGCCACGCAAGACCCCGGAGGCTATGGCTACACCTTC.

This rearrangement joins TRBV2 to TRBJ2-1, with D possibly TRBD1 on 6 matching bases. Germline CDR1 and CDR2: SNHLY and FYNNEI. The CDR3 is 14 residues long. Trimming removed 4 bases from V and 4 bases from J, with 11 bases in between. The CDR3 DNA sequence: TGTGCCAGCAGTGGAACAGGGCGATACAATGAGCAGTTCTTC. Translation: CASSGTGRYNEQFF.

CDR3 nucleotide sequence: TGCAGCGTCCTGGGGGGGTCCAAAAACATTCAGTACTTC. Translation: CSVLGGSKNIQYF. The rearrangement links TRBV29-1 to TRBJ2-4; the match to TRBD2 covers 7 bases. The CDR3 is made up of 13 amino acids. From germline, CDR1 is SQVTM and CDR2 ANQGSEA. V shed 6 bases and J 2 bases; nucleotides not matched to a gene: 4.

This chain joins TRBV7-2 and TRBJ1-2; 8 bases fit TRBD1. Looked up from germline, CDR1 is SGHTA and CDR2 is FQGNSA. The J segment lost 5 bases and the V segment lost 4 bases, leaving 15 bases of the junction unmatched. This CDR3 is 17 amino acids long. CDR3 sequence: CASSSDQGTGLTYGYTF. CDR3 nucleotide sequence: TGTGCCAGCAGCTCCGACCAAGGGACAGGACTAACGTATGGCTACACCTTC.

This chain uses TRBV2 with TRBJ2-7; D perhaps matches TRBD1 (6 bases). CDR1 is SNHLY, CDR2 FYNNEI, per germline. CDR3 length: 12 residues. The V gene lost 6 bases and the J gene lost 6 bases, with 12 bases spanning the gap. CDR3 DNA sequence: TGTGCCAGCAGAGAACAGGGCTTCGAGCAGTACTTC. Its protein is CASREQGFEQYF.

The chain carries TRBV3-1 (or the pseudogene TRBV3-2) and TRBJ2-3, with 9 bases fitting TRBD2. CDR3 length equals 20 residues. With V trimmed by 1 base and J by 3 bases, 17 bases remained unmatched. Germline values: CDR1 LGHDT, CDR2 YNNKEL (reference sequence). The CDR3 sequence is CASSQVVAGAARGLTDTQYF. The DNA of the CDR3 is TGTGCCAGCAGCCAAGTGGTAGCGGGAGCTGCCAGGGGACTAACAGATACGCAGTATTTT.